Presented here are 18 T cell receptor beta chains from one specimen sequenced in a study of human T cells and chemical hapten exposure. The time point here: patch test 1, 2 weeks after DPC sensitization. Treatment described: therapeutic diphenylcyclopropenone sensitization with weekly scalp DPC. Whole blood that had not been fractionated was the source of extracted total RNA. MiXCR, applied by TCRdb to the RACE reads, yields one record per CDR3 protein. Among about 41,000 distinct CDR3 sequences, 3% to 4% were seen once, and the ten largest hold 20% to 30%. The sequencing here drew on whole blood, taken in connection with sensitization to the hapten diphenylcyclopropenone (DPC). The receptors originated from a man in his fifties with alopecia areata. Some clones in this sample may be carry-over from other donors' samples.

This clonotype was seen at least ten times. The rearrangement links TRBV20-1 to TRBJ1-6; TRBD1 aligns across 9 bases. The V and J ends lost 6 bases and 7 bases, in that order; junction bases with no gene match: 4. The CDR3 extends over 13 amino acids. The germline gives CDR1 DFQATT, CDR2 SNEGSKA (reference sequence). The CDR3 DNA reads TGCAGTGCGGCGGGACAGGGCAATTCACCCCTCCACTTT. It encodes CSAAGQGNSPLHF.

This clonotype was detected ten times or more. The chain uses TRBV30 and TRBJ2-2; D gene uncertain. Trimming removed 0 bases at V and 4 bases at J, with 9 bases between. The CDR3 spans 14 residues. CDR1 is GTSNPN, CDR2 SVGIG, per germline (reference sequence). The CDR3 loop reads CAWSVQRTTGELFF. In nucleotides, the CDR3 is TGTGCCTGGAGTGTACAACGAACCACCGGGGAGCTGTTTTTT.

This clonotype was counted at least ten times. This chain links TRBV24-1 with TRBJ2-3; 8 bases match TRBD2. CDR1 and CDR2 (germline): KGHDR, SFDVKD. V lost 3 bases, J lost 4 bases, and 8 bases stayed unmatched. CDR3 length equals 16 residues. The CDR3 nucleotides read TGTGCCACCAGTGATACGAGCGGGAGACGCCCAGATACGCAGTATTTT. This codes for CATSDTSGRRPDTQYF.

This clonotype was counted ten times or more. The rearrangement links TRBV12-3 or TRBV12-4 to TRBJ2-3; a possible D gene is TRBD1 (6 bases). The CDR3 totals 14 residues. Between the trimmed V and J ends, which lost 3 bases and 3 bases, there was a span of 10 bases. For the CDR3, the DNA is TGTGCCAGCAGTTTCTACAGGGAGACAGATACGCAGTATTTT. Amino acids: CASSFYRETDTQYF.

This clonotype was picked up many times. The chain employs TRBV20-1 and TRBJ2-3; no clear D. The CDR3 has 12 residues. Germline CDR1 is DFQATT and CDR2 is SNEGSKA (reference sequence). V lost 3 bases and J lost 6, with 10 bases in between. CDR3: CSASPPGDTQYF. Here the CDR3 DNA reads TGCAGTGCTAGTCCGCCGGGCGATACGCAGTATTTT.

This clonotype has a count of ten or more. The chain uses TRBV10-1 and TRBJ2-3; 10 bases map to TRBD2. J was trimmed by 2 bases and V by 1 base; bases with no gene match: 6. Germline CDR1 is WNHNN and CDR2 is SYGVQD (reference sequence). This CDR3 comprises 17 residues. The DNA of the CDR3 is TGCGCCAGCAGTGAGTTTACTAGCGGGATTACCACAGATACGCAGTATTTT. This sequence encodes CASSEFTSGITTDTQYF.

In its sample, this clonotype was seen a few times. This chain joins TRBV9 and TRBJ2-7; TRBD2 agrees at 7 bases. The V gene end was trimmed by 2 bases and the J gene end by 0 bases; junction bases not matched to a gene: 17. Germline CDR1 is SGDLS and CDR2 is YYNGEE. This CDR3 has 19 residues. The CDR3 region has the DNA TGTGCCAGCAGCGTTTACCCGGGATCGCGGAGCGGGGACTCCTACGAGCAGTACTTC. It is translated as CASSVYPGSRSGDSYEQYF.

This clonotype has a count of ten or more. This sequence joins TRBV7-2 and TRBJ1-5; a possible D gene is TRBD1 (6 bases). The V end lost 4 bases, the J end lost 6 bases, and 10 bases lay between the germline ends. The CDR3 covers 13 residues. Germline CDR1 is SGHTA and CDR2 is FQGNSA. DNA of the CDR3: TGTGCCAGCAGCTCTACGGGGGCTCAGCCCCAGCATTTT. This sequence encodes CASSSTGAQPQHF.

This clonotype occurred a few times. The gene calls are TRBV19 and TRBJ2-5; D not resolved. V lost 8 bases, J lost 5 bases, and 9 bases lay in between. The germline V gene has CDR1 LNHDA and CDR2 SQIVND (reference sequence). CDR3 size: 11 residues. Written as DNA, the CDR3 is TGTGCCAGTGGAACCACCGAGACCCAGTACTTC. It specifies CASGTTETQYF.

This clonotype was recorded at least ten times. This chain links TRBV20-1 with TRBJ1-5; 11 positions agree with TRBD1. The CDR3 runs to 15 residues. The V segment lost 6 bases and the J segment 7 bases; nucleotides outside the gene matches: 11. Germline-derived CDR1 and CDR2 are DFQATT and SNEGSKA (reference sequence). The DNA for the CDR3 is TGCAGTGCCCCCCGGACAGGGGGCATAGGACAGCCCCAGCATTTT. It is translated as CSAPRTGGIGQPQHF.

This clonotype appeared many times. This chain connects TRBV7-9 to TRBJ2-1; D call uncertain. Germline assignment: CDR1 SEHNR and CDR2 FQNEAQ (reference sequence). This CDR3 is 11 amino acids long. V lost 3 bases, J lost 9 bases, and 6 bases lay in between. The CDR3 sequence is CASSLGGEQFF. The CDR3 region has the DNA TGTGCCAGCAGCTTGGGCGGTGAGCAGTTCTTC.

Many counts were recorded for this clonotype. This chain joins TRBV24-1 and TRBJ2-1; D unclear. V was cut by 7 bases and J by 4 bases, with 13 bases left in between. The CDR3 length is 14 residues. The germline V gene has CDR1 KGHDR and CDR2 SFDVKD. DNA for the CDR3: TGTGCCACCAGCGGCGTCGATAAATACAATGAGCAGTTCTTC. This encodes CATSGVDKYNEQFF.

This clonotype was seen ten or more times. The V gene is TRBV10-1, the J gene TRBJ2-7, with 11 bases lining up with TRBD2. CDR1 is WNHNN, CDR2 SYGVQD, per germline (reference sequence). The junction had 2 bases not matched to a gene; V was cut back by 4 bases and J by 3 bases. This CDR3 has 14 residues. CDR3 sequence (DNA): TGCGCCAGCAGTGCCGGGACTAGCGGCTACGAGCAGTACTTC. It is translated as CASSAGTSGYEQYF.

This clonotype was seen repeatedly, ten times or more. This sequence joins TRBV29-1 and TRBJ1-2, with 8 bases aligning to TRBD1. This CDR3 spans 15 amino acids. Germline CDR1 and CDR2: SQVTM and ANQGSEA. Trimming at V came to 1 base and at J to 3 bases, leaving 7 bases not matched to a gene. The CDR3 DNA reads TGCAGCGTTGAAGGGGGGCGCAGGGGGCACTATGGCTACACCTTC. Residues: CSVEGGRRGHYGYTF.

This clonotype appeared many times. The genes are TRBV28 and TRBJ2-3; 7 positions match TRBD1. The junction had 10 bases not matched to a gene; V was cut back by 5 bases and J by 5 bases. From germline, CDR1 is MDHEN and CDR2 SYDVKM. The CDR3 totals 15 residues. CDR3 DNA sequence: TGTGCCAGCAGTCACGACAGGGAGAGAAAAGATACGCAGTATTTT. Translation gives CASSHDRERKDTQYF. The full variable domain, rest sourced from reference TRBV28 and TRBJ2-3, is DVKVTQSSRYLVKRTGEKVFLECVQDMDHENMFWYRQDPGLGLRLIYFSYDVKMKEKGDIPEGYSVSREKKERFSLILESASTNQTSMYLCASSHDRERKDTQYFGPGTRLTVL.

This clonotype was counted at least ten times. The chain couples TRBV30 to TRBJ2-7; the D call may be TRBD1 or TRBD2 (5 bases each). This CDR3 is 15 amino acids long. Between the trimmed V and J ends, which lost 0 bases and 3 bases, there was a span of 15 bases. Germline V gene sequence: CDR1 GTSNPN, CDR2 SVGIG (reference sequence). The CDR3 here is CAWSVVYSGGYEQYF. CDR3 coding DNA: TGTGCCTGGAGTGTAGTATACTCTGGGGGCTACGAGCAGTACTTC.

This clonotype occurred a few times. The DNA of the CDR3 is TGTGCCAGTCTAAGGAAGGGAACAGGGGCCAACGTCCTGACTTTC. Its translation is CASLRKGTGANVLTF. V usage is TRBV19 and J usage is TRBJ2-6; D is unresolved. Looked up from germline, CDR1 is LNHDA and CDR2 is SQIVND (reference sequence). With 8 bases removed from V and 4 bases from J, the gap between germline ends came to 15 bases. The CDR3 is 15 residues long.

At least ten counts were recorded for this clonotype. The CDR3 loop reads CSVDQWGGTSGRTDTQYF. CDR3 coding DNA: TGCAGCGTTGACCAGTGGGGAGGGACTAGCGGGAGGACAGATACGCAGTATTTT. This chain uses TRBV29-1 with TRBJ2-3, with TRBD2 identical over 15 bases. Trimming took 3 bases from V and 3 from J; bases not matched to a gene: 10. Looked up from germline, CDR1 is SQVTM and CDR2 is ANQGSEA. This CDR3 comprises 18 residues.